These T cell receptor beta chains were read from a single sample in a study of blood T cell repertoires in COVID-19. Using immunoSEQ multiplex PCR, the repertoire was profiled, and TCRdb retains in-frame clones only, with some absent. The repertoire holds about 200,000 clones, with 70% to 85% as singletons. Input material: peripheral blood. The receptors were sampled from a man in his fifties with active or convalescent COVID-19. Each CDR3 is given without its conserved first and last residue.

v_gene	j_gene	len	CDR3aa
TRBV7-3	TRBJ1-2	11	ASSLGQGGGYT
TRBV5-1	TRBJ2-3	12	ASSFGGRTDTQY
TRBV7-8	TRBJ2-7	11	ASSLDTIYEQY
TRBV9	TRBJ2-7	12	ASSVGAGDYEQY
TRBV5-4	TRBJ2-5	12	ASRGLGKQETQY
TRBV7-3	TRBJ2-1	12	ASSLLAGSGEQF
TRBV14	TRBJ2-1	13	ASSPTDYLPNEQF
TRBV19	TRBJ1-5	13	ASSMGDRFNQPQH
TRBV9	TRBJ1-2	12	ASSPAGGDYGYT
TRBV27	TRBJ2-5	14	ASSPITGQILETQY
TRBV6-6	TRBJ1-6	12	ASRGGAGNSPLH
TRBV5-1	TRBJ2-4	10	ASSAGGNIQY
TRBV19	TRBJ2-1	14	ASSMGLAGDDNEQF
TRBV5-5	TRBJ2-3	14	ASSLYLLESTDTQY
TRBV7-2	TRBJ2-7	10	ASSLGPGEQY
TRBV6-5	TRBJ1-2	13	ASGGQGGEDYGYT
TRBV7-8	TRBJ2-7	13	ASSVGGAEAYEQY
TRBV6-2/TRBV6-3	TRBJ1-1	11	ASSLQGGSEAF
TRBV3-1/TRBV3-2	TRBJ2-3	10	ASSHGTGEEY
TRBV29-1	TRBJ2-2	13	SARPLAGNTGELF